This is a list of T cell receptor beta chains from one sample in a study of CD8+ T cells in alopecia areata. This table comes from immunoSEQ multiplex PCR, and its TCRdb copy is limited to in-frame clones, with some not included. Among 50,000 to 70,000 clones, 40% to 50% were seen once, and the ten largest hold 51%. The sequenced sample was NKG2D-low CD8+ T cells sorted from blood. These TCRs come from a human donor with alopecia areata. The CDR3 runs from the conserved cysteine through the conserved F or W. Each record gives: V gene, D gene, clone size, J gene, CDR3 DNA, CDR3 protein. A D gene is named only where the DNA matches it firmly. A clone size is listed for some rows: how often the clone was seen (once, few, many), or a class if it is expanded.

>TRBV29-1|TRBD1|few|TRBJ1-1
TGCAGCGTGGGACAGGGGGGGAACACTGAAGCTTTCTTT
CSVGQGGNTEAFF
>TRBV27|-|-|TRBJ1-1
TGTGCCAGCAGTCCCGGACAGACGAACACTGAAGCTTTCTTT
CASSPGQTNTEAFF
>TRBV4-2|-|-|TRBJ1-5
TGTGCCAGCGGTTCGGGGGGCATCAATCAGCCCCAGCATTTT
CASGSGGINQPQHF
>TRBV27|TRBD1|-|TRBJ2-4
TGTGCCAGCGGGACAGGCTCGGCCAAAAACATTCAGTACTTC
CASGTGSAKNIQYF
>TRBV29-1|-|-|TRBJ1-1
TGCAGCGTTCAATGGGACACTGAAGCTTTCTTT
CSVQWDTEAFF
>TRBV21-1|-|-|TRBJ1-3
TGTGCCAGCACTCATCGGAGGTCTGGAAACACCATATATTTT
CASTHRRSGNTIYF
>TRBV7-2|TRBD1|few|TRBJ2-7
TGTGCCAGCAGCTTCGGCAGGGGGCTCTACGAGCAGTACTTC
CASSFGRGLYEQYF
>TRBV7-9|-|-|TRBJ2-5
TGTGCCAGCAGCCAAGGCCCCTTAGGGACCCAGTACTTC
CASSQGPLGTQYF
>TRBV29-1|TRBD1|-|TRBJ1-2
TGCAGCGTTGCTGGGACAGGTTATCCCTATGGCTACACCTTC
CSVAGTGYPYGYTF
>TRBV29-1|-|-|TRBJ2-7
TGCAGCGTTGGTGTGGCCTACGAGCAGTACTTC
CSVGVAYEQYF
>TRBV7-2|TRBD1|few|TRBJ2-5
TGTGCCAGCAGCCTCCGACAGGGGGTGCAAGAGACCCAGTACTTC
CASSLRQGVQETQYF
>TRBV6-8|-|-|TRBJ2-5
TGTGCCAGCACCGACGGGGGAAAAGAGACCCAGTACTTC
CASTDGGKETQYF
>TRBV9|-|few|TRBJ2-3
TGTGCCAGCAGCGTAGTCGCTCAGTCAGATACGCAGTATTTT
CASSVVAQSDTQYF
>TRBV7-6|TRBD2|-|TRBJ2-2
TGTGCCAGCAGCTTTAGACTAGCGGGAGTCACCGGGGAGCTGTTTTTT
CASSFRLAGVTGELFF
>TRBV28|-|-|TRBJ1-6
TGTGCCAGCAGTTTTGGGGAGGCAGATAATTCACCCCTCCACTTT
CASSFGEADNSPLHF
>TRBV29-1|-|-|TRBJ2-1
TGCAGCGTTGAAACCGCGGACCCCGGGAATGAGCAGTTCTTC
CSVETADPGNEQFF
>TRBV11-2|TRBD1|few|TRBJ2-3
TGTGCCAGCAGTCCCGGGACAGGGGACCTTTATACGCAGTATTTT
CASSPGTGDLYTQYF
>TRBV29-1|-|-|TRBJ1-1
TGCAGCGTTGAAGATCGCAATCGGGAGACAGACAGCATGAACACTGAAGCTTTCTTT
CSVEDRNRETDSMNTEAFF
>TRBV6-6|TRBD1|-|TRBJ1-2
TGTGCCAGCAGTCTACAGGGGACGGATGGCTACACCTTC
CASSLQGTDGYTF
>TRBV6-5|TRBD2|-|TRBJ2-1
TGTGCCAGCCTAAATCGTCTGGGGGGGTACAATGAGCAGTTCTTC
CASLNRLGGYNEQFF
>TRBV29-1|TRBD1|few|TRBJ1-5
TGCAGCGTTGACCAGGGGGCTGGTCAGCCCCAGCATTTT
CSVDQGAGQPQHF
>TRBV28|TRBD2|medium-sized|TRBJ2-1
TGTGCCAGCAGTTTGCCTACTAGCGACTCCTACAATGAGCAGTTCTTC
CASSLPTSDSYNEQFF
>TRBV9|-|-|TRBJ2-1
TGTGCCAGCAGCGTAGGGCACAATGAGCAGTTCTTC
CASSVGHNEQFF
>TRBV5-1|-|-|TRBJ2-5
TGCGCCAGCATCCCAACCGGGGGAATGGAAGAGACCCAGTACTTC
CASIPTGGMEETQYF
>TRBV27|TRBD1|-|TRBJ1-5
TGTGCCAGCAGTTTCTCGACAGGGGGCAATCAGCCCCAGCATTTT
CASSFSTGGNQPQHF
>TRBV13|-|-|TRBJ2-5
TGTGCCAGCGGAAAGGTGGGAGTAGAGACCCAGTACTTC
CASGKVGVETQYF
>TRBV7-2|-|-|TRBJ2-6
TGTGCCAGCAGACCAAACAGCTCTGGGGCCAACGTCCTGACTTTC
CASRPNSSGANVLTF
>TRBV27|-|-|TRBJ2-1
TGTGCCAGCAGTTTACTAGCCCCCAATGAGCAGTTCTTC
CASSLLAPNEQFF
>TRBV2|TRBD2|-|TRBJ2-2
TGTGCCAGCAGTGATCCCCTAGCGGGACCCGGGGAGCTGTTTTTT
CASSDPLAGPGELFF
>TRBV7-6|TRBD2|-|TRBJ2-7
TGTGCCAGCAGCTCCTCCCCTAGCGGGGACTCCTACGAGCAGTACTTC
CASSSSPSGDSYEQYF
>TRBV11-2|-|-|TRBJ2-2
TGTGCCAGTGGGGGTCCCAGGGCCGGGGAGCTGTTTTTT
CASGGPRAGELFF
>TRBV7-3|TRBD2|few|TRBJ2-7
TGTGCCAGCAGCCCTGGGACTACCGGTCCCTACGAGCAGTACTTC
CASSPGTTGPYEQYF
>TRBV5-1|-|-|TRBJ2-1
TGCGCCAGCAGCTTGGTACGGACGGGGAATGAGCAGTTCTTC
CASSLVRTGNEQFF
>TRBV7-2|-|-|TRBJ1-1
TGTGCCAGCAGCTTGGACCCCGTCGCTGAAGCTTTCTTT
CASSLDPVAEAFF
>TRBV13|-|few|TRBJ2-7
TGTGCCAGCAGCTACGGAGGACCGGGCTCCTACGAGCAGTACTTC
CASSYGGPGSYEQYF
>TRBV19|TRBD2|-|TRBJ2-1
TGTGCCAGTAGTATGACTAGCGGGAGCAATGAGCAGTTCTTC
CASSMTSGSNEQFF
>TRBV23-1|-|few|TRBJ2-1
TGCGCCAGCAGTCAATCCCAGGCGGGTAGCTCCTACAATGAGCAGTTCTTC
CASSQSQAGSSYNEQFF
>TRBV9|-|few|TRBJ2-2
TGTGCCAGCAGGAAGGGAACCGGGGAGCTGTTTTTT
CASRKGTGELFF
>TRBV4-1|TRBD2|once|TRBJ2-3
TGCGCCAGCAGCCAAGATGGAGAGCGGGGGAGGACAGATACGCAGTATTTT
CASSQDGERGRTDTQYF
>TRBV29-1|TRBD2|-|TRBJ2-1
TGCAGCGTCGCCTTAGCGGGGGCGGGCAATGAGCAGTTCTTC
CSVALAGAGNEQFF